Each of the 9 T cell receptor beta chains below was sequenced from the same sample in a study of T cell repertoires in cytomegalovirus infection. TCRdb re-derived calls from the reads in MiXCR, one entry per CDR3 protein. The top ten clones hold approximately 13% of a sample with a few hundred thousand distinct CDR3 sequences, 26% of them seen once. Sequencing used PBMCs. All receptors derive from a human donor in good health (CMV status not recorded). Some clones in this sample may be carry-over from other donors' samples.

This clonotype was seen more than once but under ten times. V is TRBV7-8 and J is TRBJ2-1; TRBD2 might be the D (6 bases). The germline V gene has CDR1 SGHVS and CDR2 FQNEAQ. Trimming cost V 1 base and J 0 bases, with 13 bases left between them. The CDR3 has 17 residues. The CDR3, as DNA: TGTGCCAGCAGCTTAGGATGGGCGGGAAGCTCCTACAATGAGCAGTTCTTC. Its protein is CASSLGWAGSSYNEQFF.

This clonotype was recorded a few times. This sequence joins TRBV12-3 or TRBV12-4 and TRBJ2-5; D is unresolved. V was cut by 5 bases and J by 1 base, with 14 bases left in between. CDR3 length: 15 amino acids. CDR3 region: CASSPQPAGQETQYF. CDR3 DNA: TGTGCCAGCAGTCCACAACCCGCCGGCCAAGAGACCCAGTACTTC.

In DNA form, the CDR3 reads TGTGCCAGCAAAAGACAAGAGACCCAGTACTTC. Its protein is CASKRQETQYF. The gene calls are TRBV6-6 and TRBJ2-5; no firm D call. Germline V gene lookup returns CDR1 MNHNY and CDR2 SVGAGI (reference sequence). Trimming shortened V by 7 bases and J by 2 bases, and 5 bases separated the two germline ends. This CDR3 has 11 amino acids.

This sequence joins TRBV29-1 and TRBJ1-6; D gene unclear. V was pared by 7 bases and J by 7 bases, with 20 bases between. Per germline, CDR1 SQVTM and CDR2 ANQGSEA. This CDR3 has 15 amino acids. The CDR3 spells CSAGESTGPNSPLHF. The CDR3 DNA is TGCAGCGCCGGAGAAAGCACGGGCCCAAATTCACCCCTCCACTTT. Variable domain in full (rest from reference TRBV29-1 and TRBJ1-6): SAVISQKPSRDICQRGTSLTIQCQVDSQVTMMFWYRQQPGQSLTLIATANQGSEATYESGFVIDKFPISRPNLTFSTLTVSNMSPEDSSIYLCSAGESTGPNSPLHFGNGTRLTVT.

The chain joins TRBV10-3 to TRBJ1-1; D unclear. The CDR3 is 13 amino acids. Trimming left V 10 bases short and J 0 bases short, with 12 bases between. The germline CDR1 and CDR2 sequences are ENHRY and SYGVKD. The CDR3 DNA reads TGTGCCACGGGCGGATGGTTGAACACTGAAGCTTTCTTT. This codes for CATGGWLNTEAFF.

The chain uses TRBV29-1 and TRBJ1-5, with D tentatively TRBD1 (5 bases). The germline V and J ends were trimmed by 4 bases and 3 bases, with 7 bases remaining between them. Germline V gene lookup returns CDR1 SQVTM and CDR2 ANQGSEA. CDR3 size: 12 residues. The CDR3 sequence: CSVGGNNQPQHF. The CDR3 DNA reads as TGCAGCGTTGGGGGGAACAATCAGCCCCAGCATTTT.

This clonotype was picked up many times. The V gene is TRBV7-6, the J gene TRBJ2-4, with 12 nucleotides matching TRBD2. Per the germline V gene, CDR1 is SGHVS and CDR2 is FNYEAQ. The V and J ends lost 6 bases and 6 bases, in that order; junction bases with no gene match: 6. This CDR3 is built from 15 residues. DNA of the CDR3: TGTGCCAGCAGTCCGACTAGCGGGAGCCCAAACATTCAGTACTTC. The encoded protein is CASSPTSGSPNIQYF.

V is TRBV4-1 and J is TRBJ2-1, with D maybe TRBD2 (6 bases). The germline CDR1 and CDR2 sequences are MGHRA and YSYEKL. Trimming left V 2 bases short and J 8 bases short, with 13 bases between. There are 14 residues in the CDR3. The CDR3 DNA sequence: TGCGCCAGCAGCCAACCAAGTACTAGCTATGAGCAGTTCTTC. Amino acid sequence: CASSQPSTSYEQFF.

This clonotype was picked up one time. In this CDR3 the conserved last residue, phenylalanine or tryptophan, is missing, so a read error is likely. The rearrangement uses TRBV19 and TRBJ2-1; 8 positions agree with TRBD2. The CDR3 is 14 amino acids. Germline lookup yields CDR1 LNHDA and CDR2 SQIVND (reference sequence). The junction had 5 bases not matched to a gene; V was cut back by 4 bases and J by 6 bases. This chain's CDR3 is CASSNSGIRNEQFS. In DNA, the CDR3 is TGTGCCAGTAGTAATAGCGGGATTCGCAATGAGCAGTTCTCC.